What follows describes a single T cell receptor beta chain. Its antigen is as yet unknown. This sample is part of a study of T-cell memory formation after mild COVID-19. About the study: Across donors, TCR clusters were largely donor specific. Study results and limitations: Detection of some responders pre-infection suggested pre-existing cross-reactive memory T cells participated. Clones shrinking between day 15 and 85 showed a balanced CD4/CD8 split, and those that grew later tilted toward CD4+. There was no confirmation that second-wave clones peaking on day 37 were SARS-CoV-2 specific.

TCRdb independently ran MiXCR on the 5' RACE reads; one entry per CDR3 protein. The sample holds some 160,000 distinct CDR3 sequences, about an eighth seen once. The V gene end was trimmed by 5 bases and the J gene end by 4 bases; junction bases not matched to a gene: 16. Germline V CDR1 and CDR2: MNHEY, SMNVEV (reference sequence). CDR3 length: 18 residues. This clonotype originated in a young man who had mild COVID-19 (a few samples of this study predate the infection). Cell type and time point are not known. The rearrangement uses TRBV27 and TRBJ1-2; TRBD1 matches at 10 bases. Sequencing used PBMCs or a T cell subset sorted from them (not recorded which). The CDR3 DNA sequence: TGTGCCAGCAGTCCCTATGGACAGGGGGGGAAGGCAGTCTATGGCTACACCTTC. Its protein product is CASSPYGQGGKAVYGYTF.